Below, one TCR beta chain is given with its context. The antigen it recognizes is unknown. No per-base quality is available; no much larger clone lies one base away. The sample's time point label, in plain terms: baseline before first vaccination. The vaccinee samples were drawn from two UK trials, COV001 and COV002, one of which was a single-blind randomized controlled phase 2/3 trial testing AZD1222 (ChAdOx1 nCoV-19) in healthy adults. For TCRbeta chain sequencing, PBMC samples were collected from trial participants at day 0 and at day 28 after the second dose. The sample originates from a study of T cell responses to AZD1222 COVID-19 vaccine (dated by TCRdb to the early 2020s). Concerning the study at large: AZD1222 recipients given second doses at about 4 weeks or at about 12 weeks were pooled, since spike-specific TCR depth and breadth were not found to differ between the two schedules. Trial participants were enrolled by age into subgroups of 18-55, 56-69 and 70-plus years, and around 150, 29 and 61 TCR-sequenced participants, respectively, were included in these subgroups. TCR sequencing covered 233 trial participants: 200 to 210 given two doses of AZD1222 and 26 given two doses of MenACWY control vaccine. Points the paper makes about the study in general: A significant rise in spike-specific TCR breadth and depth was observed after two AZD1222 doses relative to day 0 and relative to MenACWY recipients. No day 14 peak-response samples were available, so repertoires were characterized only after the peak T cell response. Participants were mostly white British, with more females than males. The authors suggested clonal diversity may have been underestimated. The whole spike protein was spanned by vaccine-associated CD4 TCRs, and dominant responses were seen in regions 160-218 and 743-854. The 56-69-year group was small, and its depth increase did not reach significance, likely because of low power. Epitopes outside the regions mutated in the B.1.351 and B.1.1.7 variants were reportedly recognized by nearly half of the unique spike-specific TCRs. Conclusions about previously exposed vaccinees are limited because only five to seven AZD1222 recipients were SARS-CoV-2 seropositive at baseline.

The CDR3 regions of human TCRbeta chains were subjected to immunosequencing. In the authors' own workflow: TCRs in the repertoires were compared against a reference library of SARS-CoV-2-specific TCRs that had been generated with the MIRA antigen-specificity platform. Breadth meant the fraction of unique TCRs that were SARS-CoV-2-associated, whereas depth meant the fraction of total T cells that were SARS-CoV-2-associated. Each spike-specific TCR was assigned to its reactive spike region and to a CD4 or CD8 class using the MIRA data. Log10-transformed breadth and depth values were compared by one-way ANOVA with Sidak's multiple comparisons tests. TCRdb carries this immuneACCESS record with in-frame sequences only. Its versions omit some clonotypes, under half of them owing to an unresolved V gene in the studies checked, with the rest unexplained. V and J calls and clone size are those listed in that table; D and trimming were worked out from the DNA. This sample holds approximately 180,000 clones; 75% to 95% were observed only once. The ten largest clonotypes hold 2.5% to 3.5% of the sample.

The sequences come from peripheral blood, collected on day 0 of AZD1222 vaccination. This clonotype was obtained from an adult in good health.

The CDR3 is CASSIRVRGSNQPQHF. The sequenced DNA: TGTGCCAGTAGTATACGGGTACGGGGGAGCAATCAGCCCCAGCATTTT. In this chain, TRBV19 is recombined with TRBJ1-5; a tentative D match to TRBD1 spans 5 bases. The CDR3 measures 16 amino acids from cysteine to phenylalanine. Here the CDR3 DNA is all that survives: 48 bases in frame from base 1. CDR1 is given as LNHDA and CDR2 as SQIVND, both from the germline V gene (reference sequence). V is reduced by 2 bases and J by 1 base, leaving a spacing of 12 bases between them.